This TCR beta chain was captured by sequencing in a study of glioma-infiltrating T cells. In its sample, this clonotype was seen many times. V shed 1 base and J shed 4 bases, with 10 bases lying between them. CDR1 is SGHVS, CDR2 FNYEAQ, per germline. This CDR3 region has 14 residues. The iRepertoire nested amplicon-rescue multiplex PCR amplified TCR alpha and beta CDR3s from RNA. MiXCR, run by TCRdb on the multiplex PCR reads, gives a single entry per CDR3 protein. The sample includes around 130,000 distinct CDR3 sequences, about 25% of them seen just once. This TCR was sampled from a human donor with low-grade glioma or glioblastoma, undergoing nonglioma brain surgery, or in good health (not recorded which). The rearrangement uses TRBV7-6 and TRBJ1-1, with D perhaps matching TRBD1 (5 bases). Sequenced sample: glioma tissue, nonneoplastic brain tissue, or PBMCs (not recorded which). The CDR3 DNA reads as TGTGCCAGCAGCTTAGGTCCAGGGAGCACTGAAGCTTTCTTT. The encoded protein is CASSLGPGSTEAFF.